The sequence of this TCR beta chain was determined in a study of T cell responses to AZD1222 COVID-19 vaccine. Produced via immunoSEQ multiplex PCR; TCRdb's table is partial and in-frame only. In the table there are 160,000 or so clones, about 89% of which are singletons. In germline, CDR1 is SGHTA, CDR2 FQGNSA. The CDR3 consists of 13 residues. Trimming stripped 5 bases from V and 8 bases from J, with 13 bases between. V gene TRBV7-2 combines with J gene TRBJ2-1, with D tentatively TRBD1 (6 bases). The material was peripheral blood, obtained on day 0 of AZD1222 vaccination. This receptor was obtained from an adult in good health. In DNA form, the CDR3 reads TGTGCCAGCAGCCTGGACAGTTCGGATGAGCAGTTCTTC. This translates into CASSLDSSDEQFF.